A selection of T cell receptor beta chains follows, all from one sample in a study of blood T cell repertoires in COVID-19. Clones were sequenced by immunoSEQ multiplex PCR, and TCRdb holds only the in-frame ones, with some missing. The data show over 100,000 clones, with nearly 85% seen just once and approximately 7% held by the top ten. Source material: peripheral blood. Every receptor here comes from a woman aged 45-65 years with acute or convalescent COVID-19. The CDR3 runs from the conserved cysteine through the conserved F or W. A D gene is named only where the DNA matches it firmly. Rows give clone size only sometimes, using once, few, many, or a class for an expanded clone.

cdr3_length: 14; v_call: TRBV19; clone_size: NA; d_call: NA; j_call: TRBJ1-4; cdr3_aa: CASSPRIRLEKLFF; cdr3_nt: TGTGCCAGTAGTCCCCGGATCAGGTTGGAAAAACTGTTTTTT
cdr3_length: 17; v_call: TRBV9; clone_size: NA; d_call: TRBD1; j_call: TRBJ2-6; cdr3_aa: CASSATGGLARANVLTF; cdr3_nt: TGTGCCAGCAGCGCGACAGGGGGGTTGGCTCGGGCCAACGTCCTGACTTTC
cdr3_length: 18; v_call: TRBV5-1; clone_size: once; d_call: NA; j_call: TRBJ2-6; cdr3_aa: CASSLDVPLPSGANVLTF; cdr3_nt: TGCGCCAGCAGCTTGGACGTACCACTACCTTCTGGGGCCAACGTCCTGACTTTC
cdr3_length: 18; v_call: TRBV2; clone_size: NA; d_call: NA; j_call: TRBJ1-2; cdr3_aa: CASSDPIDISSTLGGYTF; cdr3_nt: TGTGCCAGCAGTGATCCTATCGATATTTCTTCGACTCTCGGTGGCTACACCTTC
cdr3_length: 12; v_call: TRBV10-2; clone_size: once; d_call: TRBD1; j_call: TRBJ2-7; cdr3_aa: CASIATGPEQYF; cdr3_nt: TGCGCCAGCATCGCGACAGGGCCCGAGCAGTACTTC
cdr3_length: 16; v_call: TRBV4-1; clone_size: NA; d_call: NA; j_call: TRBJ1-4; cdr3_aa: CASSPILQGINEKLFF; cdr3_nt: TGCGCCAGCAGTCCAATACTACAGGGAATAAATGAAAAACTGTTTTTT
cdr3_length: 16; v_call: TRBV9; clone_size: NA; d_call: NA; j_call: TRBJ2-3; cdr3_aa: CASSVDARPVTDTQYF; cdr3_nt: TGTGCCAGCAGCGTAGACGCCAGGCCAGTCACAGATACGCAGTATTTT
cdr3_length: 16; v_call: TRBV3-1/TRBV3-2; clone_size: NA; d_call: TRBD2; j_call: TRBJ2-3; cdr3_aa: CASSPGLGVGADTQYF; cdr3_nt: TGTGCCAGCAGCCCCGGACTAGGAGTGGGGGCAGATACGCAGTATTTT
cdr3_length: 13; v_call: TRBV14; clone_size: once; d_call: NA; j_call: TRBJ1-1; cdr3_aa: CASSQARVAEAFF; cdr3_nt: TGTGCCAGCAGCCAAGCCAGGGTCGCTGAAGCTTTCTTT
cdr3_length: 18; v_call: TRBV27; clone_size: NA; d_call: TRBD1; j_call: TRBJ2-6; cdr3_aa: CASGPLDRAYSGANVLTF; cdr3_nt: TGTGCCAGCGGACCTCTCGACAGGGCCTACTCTGGGGCCAACGTCCTGACTTTC
cdr3_length: 14; v_call: TRBV2; clone_size: NA; d_call: NA; j_call: TRBJ1-1; cdr3_aa: CASRGTQWNTEAFF; cdr3_nt: TGTGCCAGCAGGGGGACACAATGGAACACTGAAGCTTTCTTT
cdr3_length: 16; v_call: TRBV5-1; clone_size: NA; d_call: TRBD2; j_call: TRBJ2-2; cdr3_aa: CASSLGLAGATGELFF; cdr3_nt: TGCGCCAGCAGCTTGGGGCTAGCGGGGGCCACCGGGGAGCTGTTTTTT
cdr3_length: 14; v_call: TRBV7-3; clone_size: few; d_call: NA; j_call: TRBJ2-2; cdr3_aa: CASSLTGSSGELFF; cdr3_nt: TGTGCCAGCAGCTTAACGGGTAGCTCCGGGGAGCTGTTTTTT
cdr3_length: 14; v_call: TRBV14; clone_size: NA; d_call: NA; j_call: TRBJ1-2; cdr3_aa: CASSQSLQASARTF; cdr3_nt: TGTGCCAGCAGCCAAAGCCTACAGGCCAGTGCGAGGACCTTC
cdr3_length: 14; v_call: TRBV5-6; clone_size: NA; d_call: NA; j_call: TRBJ2-7; cdr3_aa: CASSLATDTYEQYF; cdr3_nt: TGTGCCAGCAGCTTGGCGACAGATACCTACGAGCAGTACTTC
cdr3_length: 15; v_call: TRBV5-1; clone_size: NA; d_call: TRBD1; j_call: TRBJ1-5; cdr3_aa: CASSLYGDRNQPQHF; cdr3_nt: TGCGCCAGCAGCTTGTACGGGGACAGGAATCAGCCCCAGCATTTT
cdr3_length: 16; v_call: TRBV6-5; clone_size: NA; d_call: NA; j_call: TRBJ1-5; cdr3_aa: CASSSGQGRSNQPQHF; cdr3_nt: TGTGCCAGCAGTTCCGGCCAGGGGCGCAGCAATCAGCCCCAGCATTTT
cdr3_length: 11; v_call: TRBV20-1; clone_size: NA; d_call: NA; j_call: TRBJ2-2; cdr3_aa: CSISDTGELFF; cdr3_nt: TGCAGCATATCGGACACCGGGGAGCTGTTTTTT
cdr3_length: 14; v_call: TRBV5-1; clone_size: NA; d_call: NA; j_call: TRBJ1-1; cdr3_aa: CASSFGGKNTEAFF; cdr3_nt: TGCGCCAGCAGCTTCGGAGGGAAGAACACTGAAGCTTTCTTT
cdr3_length: 16; v_call: TRBV2; clone_size: NA; d_call: NA; j_call: TRBJ1-3; cdr3_aa: CASSDQTASSGNTIYF; cdr3_nt: TGTGCCAGCAGCGATCAAACAGCTTCTTCTGGAAACACCATATATTTT
cdr3_length: 18; v_call: TRBV6-6; clone_size: NA; d_call: TRBD1; j_call: TRBJ2-6; cdr3_aa: CASSRPWTGRSGANVLTF; cdr3_nt: TGTGCCAGCAGCCGACCTTGGACAGGCCGCTCTGGGGCCAACGTCCTGACTTTC
cdr3_length: 14; v_call: TRBV7-9; clone_size: NA; d_call: NA; j_call: TRBJ1-2; cdr3_aa: CASTRTGGMRGYTF; cdr3_nt: TGTGCCAGCACCCGAACGGGAGGGATGAGGGGCTACACCTTC
cdr3_length: 16; v_call: TRBV5-1; clone_size: NA; d_call: TRBD2; j_call: TRBJ2-3; cdr3_aa: CASTWMLAGITDTQYF; cdr3_nt: TGCGCCAGCACCTGGATGCTAGCGGGGATCACAGATACGCAGTATTTT
cdr3_length: 13; v_call: TRBV7-8; clone_size: NA; d_call: NA; j_call: TRBJ2-7; cdr3_aa: CASSPLAAYEQYF; cdr3_nt: TGTGCCAGCAGCCCCTTGGCGGCCTACGAGCAGTACTTC
cdr3_length: 13; v_call: TRBV9; clone_size: NA; d_call: NA; j_call: TRBJ1-1; cdr3_aa: CASRTVGGTEAFF; cdr3_nt: TGTGCCAGCCGGACAGTGGGTGGCACTGAAGCTTTCTTT
cdr3_length: 19; v_call: TRBV4-1; clone_size: NA; d_call: TRBD2; j_call: TRBJ2-5; cdr3_aa: CASSQASGGLRSVKETQYF; cdr3_nt: TGCGCCAGCAGCCAAGCCTCGGGGGGGCTGAGGTCGGTTAAGGAGACCCAGTACTTC
cdr3_length: 16; v_call: TRBV15; clone_size: NA; d_call: TRBD2; j_call: TRBJ2-7; cdr3_aa: CATSRYTSAGSYEQYF; cdr3_nt: TGTGCCACCAGCCGTTATACTAGCGCGGGATCCTACGAGCAGTACTTC
cdr3_length: 12; v_call: TRBV4-1; clone_size: NA; d_call: NA; j_call: TRBJ1-1; cdr3_aa: CASSQDGSRAFF; cdr3_nt: TGCGCCAGCAGCCAAGATGGTTCGAGGGCTTTCTTT
cdr3_length: 14; v_call: TRBV6-5; clone_size: few; d_call: NA; j_call: TRBJ1-2; cdr3_aa: CASRLLDRDYGYTF; cdr3_nt: TGTGCCAGCAGGTTACTCGACAGAGATTATGGCTACACCTTC
cdr3_length: 16; v_call: TRBV19; clone_size: NA; d_call: NA; j_call: TRBJ1-6; cdr3_aa: CASSMSRGTYNSPLHF; cdr3_nt: TGTGCCAGTAGTATGTCTAGGGGTACCTATAATTCACCCCTCCACTTT
cdr3_length: 15; v_call: TRBV11-2; clone_size: NA; d_call: NA; j_call: TRBJ1-6; cdr3_aa: CASSPQQGRDSPLHF; cdr3_nt: TGTGCCAGCAGCCCCCAACAGGGACGGGATTCACCCCTCCACTTT
cdr3_length: 15; v_call: TRBV6-1; clone_size: NA; d_call: TRBD1; j_call: TRBJ2-7; cdr3_aa: CASSEAPGQSYEQYF; cdr3_nt: TGTGCCAGCAGTGAAGCCCCGGGACAGAGTTACGAGCAGTACTTC
cdr3_length: 15; v_call: TRBV19; clone_size: NA; d_call: NA; j_call: TRBJ2-7; cdr3_aa: CASSQTGSPFYEQYF; cdr3_nt: TGTGCCAGTAGCCAAACAGGGTCCCCCTTCTACGAGCAGTACTTC
cdr3_length: 16; v_call: TRBV12-2; clone_size: NA; d_call: NA; j_call: TRBJ1-4; cdr3_aa: CASRCDTGRTNEKLFF; cdr3_nt: TGTGCAAGTCGCTGTGATACAGGGAGAACTAATGAAAAACTGTTTTTT
cdr3_length: 16; v_call: TRBV19; clone_size: once; d_call: NA; j_call: TRBJ1-5; cdr3_aa: CASSQEGARKDQPQHF; cdr3_nt: TGTGCCAGTAGTCAGGAAGGGGCCCGCAAGGATCAGCCCCAGCATTTT
cdr3_length: 13; v_call: TRBV28; clone_size: NA; d_call: TRBD1; j_call: TRBJ1-2; cdr3_aa: CASSSSNRGQQTF; cdr3_nt: TGTGCCAGCAGTTCCTCTAACAGGGGGCAACAAACCTTC
cdr3_length: 15; v_call: TRBV28; clone_size: NA; d_call: NA; j_call: TRBJ1-4; cdr3_aa: CASSYAGRANEKLFF; cdr3_nt: TGTGCCAGCAGTTACGCGGGGAGGGCTAATGAAAAACTGTTTTTT
cdr3_length: 11; v_call: TRBV12-3/TRBV12-4; clone_size: NA; d_call: NA; j_call: TRBJ2-1; cdr3_aa: CASSIRNEQFF; cdr3_nt: TGTGCCAGCAGCATTCGGAATGAGCAGTTCTTC
cdr3_length: 14; v_call: TRBV5-1; clone_size: once; d_call: NA; j_call: TRBJ1-4; cdr3_aa: CASSLQGAREKLFF; cdr3_nt: TGCGCCAGCAGCTTGCAAGGGGCTAGGGAAAAACTGTTTTTT
cdr3_length: 20; v_call: TRBV4-2; clone_size: NA; d_call: NA; j_call: TRBJ1-3; cdr3_aa: CASSQEGAQGTSISGNTIYF; cdr3_nt: TGTGCCAGCAGCCAAGAGGGGGCACAGGGTACTAGTATCTCTGGAAACACCATATATTTT
cdr3_length: 12; v_call: TRBV12-3/TRBV12-4; clone_size: NA; d_call: NA; j_call: TRBJ1-1; cdr3_aa: CASSSGMTEAFF; cdr3_nt: TGTGCCAGCAGTTCAGGGATGACTGAAGCTTTCTTT
cdr3_length: 14; v_call: TRBV9; clone_size: NA; d_call: NA; j_call: TRBJ1-5; cdr3_aa: CASSWGGTDQPQHF; cdr3_nt: TGTGCCAGCAGCTGGGGGGGGACGGATCAGCCCCAGCATTTT
cdr3_length: 12; v_call: TRBV6-5; clone_size: NA; d_call: TRBD1; j_call: TRBJ1-2; cdr3_aa: CASSNRGKGYTF; cdr3_nt: TGTGCCAGCAGCAACAGGGGAAAAGGCTACACCTTC
cdr3_length: 18; v_call: TRBV2; clone_size: NA; d_call: TRBD1; j_call: TRBJ2-3; cdr3_aa: CASSVIGTGGANTDTQYF; cdr3_nt: TGTGCCAGCAGTGTGATAGGGACAGGGGGTGCCAACACAGATACGCAGTATTTT
cdr3_length: 14; v_call: TRBV20-1; clone_size: once; d_call: TRBD1; j_call: TRBJ2-1; cdr3_aa: CSASGGQASNEQFF; cdr3_nt: TGCAGTGCTAGTGGGGGACAGGCTAGCAATGAGCAGTTCTTC
cdr3_length: 17; v_call: TRBV6-1; clone_size: NA; d_call: NA; j_call: TRBJ1-3; cdr3_aa: CASSEAPWARSGNTIYF; cdr3_nt: TGTGCCAGCAGTGAAGCGCCCTGGGCCCGGTCGGGAAACACCATATATTTT
cdr3_length: 11; v_call: TRBV30; clone_size: NA; d_call: NA; j_call: TRBJ1-2; cdr3_aa: CAWNGEGGYTF; cdr3_nt: TGTGCCTGGAACGGGGAAGGCGGCTACACCTTC